The clone carrying this T cell receptor beta chain was observed a handful of times. The SP2 primer and nested alpha and beta constant region primers amplified ligated cDNA in four rounds. Alpha and beta constant region primers primed reverse transcription for blood and skin samples. TCRdb redid the calling of the 5' RACE reads with MiXCR, one entry per CDR3 protein. This table has 55,000 to 65,000 distinct CDR3 sequences, roughly 8.1% appearing once. A UMI-containing oligonucleotide was joined by 3' ligation to the TCR cDNA template. Whole-blood samples were around 2.3 ml of peripheral blood from healthy adult volunteers. Cells were not sorted; total RNA input targeted 1 to 1000 ng. These data belong to a study of naive and memory T cell subsets. J was trimmed by 0 bases and V by 0 bases; bases with no gene match: 6. The CDR3 is made up of 18 amino acids. CDR1 is MNHNY and CDR2 is SVGAGI in the germline V gene (reference sequence).

The chain combines TRBV6-6 with TRBJ2-3; 10 bases match TRBD2. This TCR came from a female donor in good health. As DNA, the CDR3 is TGTGCCAGCAGTTACTCAGCCGGGACTAGCGTTAGCACAGATACGCAGTATTTT. This encodes CASSYSAGTSVSTDTQYF.